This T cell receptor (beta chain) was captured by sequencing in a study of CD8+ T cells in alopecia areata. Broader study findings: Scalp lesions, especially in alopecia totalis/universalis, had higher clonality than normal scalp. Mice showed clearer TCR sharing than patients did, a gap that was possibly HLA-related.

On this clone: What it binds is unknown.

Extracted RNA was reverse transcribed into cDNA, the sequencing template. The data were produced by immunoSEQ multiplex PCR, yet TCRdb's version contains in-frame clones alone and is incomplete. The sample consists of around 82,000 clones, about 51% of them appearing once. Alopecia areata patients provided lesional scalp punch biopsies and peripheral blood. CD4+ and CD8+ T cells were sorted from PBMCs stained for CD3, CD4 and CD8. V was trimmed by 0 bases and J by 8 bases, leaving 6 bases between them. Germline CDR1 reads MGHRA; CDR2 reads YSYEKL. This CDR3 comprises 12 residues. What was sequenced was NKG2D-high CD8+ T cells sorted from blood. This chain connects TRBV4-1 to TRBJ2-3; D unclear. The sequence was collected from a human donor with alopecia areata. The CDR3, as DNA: TGCGCCAGCAGCCAAGATGGTGGTACGCAGTATTTT. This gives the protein CASSQDGGTQYF.